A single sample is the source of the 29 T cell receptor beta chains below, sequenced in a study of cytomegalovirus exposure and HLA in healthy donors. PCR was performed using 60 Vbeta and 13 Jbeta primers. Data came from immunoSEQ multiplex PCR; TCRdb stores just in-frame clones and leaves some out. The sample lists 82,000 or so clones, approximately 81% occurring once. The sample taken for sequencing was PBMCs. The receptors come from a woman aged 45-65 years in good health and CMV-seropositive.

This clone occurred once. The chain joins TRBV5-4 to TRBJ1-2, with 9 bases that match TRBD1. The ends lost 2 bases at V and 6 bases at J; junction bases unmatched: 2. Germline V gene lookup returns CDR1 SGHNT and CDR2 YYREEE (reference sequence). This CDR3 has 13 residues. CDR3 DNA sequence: TGTGCCAGCAGCTTAACAGGGGGCCATGGCTACACCTTC. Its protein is CASSLTGGHGYTF.

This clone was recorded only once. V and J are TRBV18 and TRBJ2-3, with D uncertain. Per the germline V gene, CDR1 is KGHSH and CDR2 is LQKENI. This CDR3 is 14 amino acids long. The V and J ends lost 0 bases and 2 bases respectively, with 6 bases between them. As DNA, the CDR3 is TGTGCCAGCTCACCACCATCTATCACAGATACGCAGTATTTT. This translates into CASSPPSITDTQYF.

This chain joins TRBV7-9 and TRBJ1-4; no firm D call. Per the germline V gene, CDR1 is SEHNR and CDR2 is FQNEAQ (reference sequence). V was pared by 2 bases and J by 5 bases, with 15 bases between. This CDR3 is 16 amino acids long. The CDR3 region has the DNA TGTGCCAGCAGCTTAATCTTAACACTAGAAAATGAAAAACTGTTTTTT. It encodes CASSLILTLENEKLFF.

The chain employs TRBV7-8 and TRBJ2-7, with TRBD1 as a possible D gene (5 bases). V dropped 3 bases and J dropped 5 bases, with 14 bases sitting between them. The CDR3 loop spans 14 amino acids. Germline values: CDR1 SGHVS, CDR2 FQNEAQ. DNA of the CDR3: TGTGCCAGCAGCTTTCCCCAGGGTCGCAACGAGCAGTACTTC. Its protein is CASSFPQGRNEQYF.

As DNA, the CDR3 is TGTGCCAGCAGCGGGGGAACTAGCGGGAGAACCCCCTACAATGAGCAGTTCTTC. This translates into CASSGGTSGRTPYNEQFF. This sequence joins TRBV9 and TRBJ2-1, with 11 bases that match TRBD2. The junction had 10 bases not matched to a gene; V was cut back by 3 bases and J by 2 bases. The CDR3 has 18 amino acids. Germline loops: CDR1 SGDLS, CDR2 YYNGEE. Full variable domain (remainder filled in from reference TRBV9 and TRBJ2-1): DSGVTQTPKHLITATGQRVTLRCSPRSGDLSVYWYQQSLDQGLQFLIQYYNGEERAKGNILERFSAQQFPDLHSELNLSSLELGDSALYFCASSGGTSGRTPYNEQFFGPGTRLTVL.

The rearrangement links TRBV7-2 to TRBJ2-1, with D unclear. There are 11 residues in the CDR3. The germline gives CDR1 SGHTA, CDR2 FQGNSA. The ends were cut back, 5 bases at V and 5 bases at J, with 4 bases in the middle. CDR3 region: CASSLHNEQFF. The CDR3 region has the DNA TGTGCCAGCAGCCTTCACAATGAGCAGTTCTTC. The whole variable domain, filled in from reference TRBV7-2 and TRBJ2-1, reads GAGVSQSPSNKVTEKGKDVELRCDPISGHTALYWYRQSLGQGLEFLIYFQGNSAPDKSGLPSDRFSAERTGGSVSTLTIQRTQQEDSAVYLCASSLHNEQFFGPGTRLTVL.

The CDR3 is CASGRRTAKYNEQFF. DNA of the CDR3: TGTGCCAGTGGTCGTCGGACAGCTAAGTACAATGAGCAGTTCTTC. J is TRBJ2-1 and V is TRBV19, with D possibly TRBD1 on 6 matching bases. Germline loops: CDR1 LNHDA, CDR2 SQIVND (reference sequence). The CDR3 covers 15 residues. V was shortened by 8 bases and J by 4 bases, with 18 bases between the two germline ends.

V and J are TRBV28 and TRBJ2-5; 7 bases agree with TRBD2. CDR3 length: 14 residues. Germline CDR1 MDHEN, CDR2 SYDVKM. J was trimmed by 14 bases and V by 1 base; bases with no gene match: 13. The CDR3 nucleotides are TGTGCCAGCAGTTTATACCGCGGGAGCGTATCATTTTACTTC. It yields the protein CASSLYRGSVSFYF.

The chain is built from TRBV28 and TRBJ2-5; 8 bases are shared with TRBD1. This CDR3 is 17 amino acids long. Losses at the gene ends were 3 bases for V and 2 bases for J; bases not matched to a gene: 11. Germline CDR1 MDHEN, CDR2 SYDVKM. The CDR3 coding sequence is TGTGCCAGCAGTTTTCCTACGTCAGGGGGCCCACAAGAGACCCAGTACTTC. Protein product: CASSFPTSGGPQETQYF. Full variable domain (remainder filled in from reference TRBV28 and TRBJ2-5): DVKVTQSSRYLVKRTGEKVFLECVQDMDHENMFWYRQDPGLGLRLIYFSYDVKMKEKGDIPEGYSVSREKKERFSLILESASTNQTSMYLCASSFPTSGGPQETQYFGPGTRLLVL.

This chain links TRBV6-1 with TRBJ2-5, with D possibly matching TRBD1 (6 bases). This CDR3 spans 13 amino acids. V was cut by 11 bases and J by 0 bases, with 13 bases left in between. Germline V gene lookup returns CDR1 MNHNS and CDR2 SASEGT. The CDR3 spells CAGLDRNQETQYF. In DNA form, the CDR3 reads TGTGCCGGACTTGACAGGAACCAAGAGACCCAGTACTTC.

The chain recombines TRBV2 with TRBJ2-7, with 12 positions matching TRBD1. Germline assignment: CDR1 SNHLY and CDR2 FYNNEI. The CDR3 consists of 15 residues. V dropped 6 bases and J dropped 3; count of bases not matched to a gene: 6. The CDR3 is CASRAGTGGLYEQYF. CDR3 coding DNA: TGTGCCAGCAGGGCCGGGACAGGGGGCCTCTACGAGCAGTACTTC.

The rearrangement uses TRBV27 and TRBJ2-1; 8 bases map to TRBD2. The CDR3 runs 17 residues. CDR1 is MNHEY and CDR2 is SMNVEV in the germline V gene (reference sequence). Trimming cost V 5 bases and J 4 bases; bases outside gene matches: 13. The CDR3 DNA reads TGTGCCAGCAGTCCATTCTTAAGCGGGAGAGGGTACAATGAGCAGTTCTTC. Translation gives CASSPFLSGRGYNEQFF.

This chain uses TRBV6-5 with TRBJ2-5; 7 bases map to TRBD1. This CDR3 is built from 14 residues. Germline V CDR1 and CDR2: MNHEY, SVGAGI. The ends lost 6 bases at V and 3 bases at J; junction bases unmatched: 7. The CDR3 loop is CASSAQGVEETQYF. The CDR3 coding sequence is TGTGCCAGCAGCGCTCAGGGGGTCGAAGAGACCCAGTACTTC.

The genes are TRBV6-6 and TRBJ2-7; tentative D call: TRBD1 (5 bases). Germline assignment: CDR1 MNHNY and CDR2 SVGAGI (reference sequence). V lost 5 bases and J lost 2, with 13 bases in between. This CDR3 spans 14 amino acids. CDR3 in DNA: TGTGCCAGCAGTACGCAGGGTTTTGCCTACGAGCAGTACTTC. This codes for CASSTQGFAYEQYF.

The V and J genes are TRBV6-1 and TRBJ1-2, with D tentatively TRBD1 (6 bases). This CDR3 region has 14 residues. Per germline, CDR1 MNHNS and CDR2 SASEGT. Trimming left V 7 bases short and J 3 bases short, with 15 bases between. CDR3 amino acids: CASKLHRDHYGYTF. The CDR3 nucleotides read TGTGCCAGCAAACTACACAGGGACCACTATGGCTACACCTTC.

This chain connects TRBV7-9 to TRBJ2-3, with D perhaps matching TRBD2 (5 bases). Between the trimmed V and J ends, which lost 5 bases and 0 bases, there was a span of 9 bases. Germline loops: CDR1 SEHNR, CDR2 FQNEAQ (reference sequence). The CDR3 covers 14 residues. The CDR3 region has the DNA TGTGCCAGCAGCCCCTGGACTAGCACAGATACGCAGTATTTT. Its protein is CASSPWTSTDTQYF.

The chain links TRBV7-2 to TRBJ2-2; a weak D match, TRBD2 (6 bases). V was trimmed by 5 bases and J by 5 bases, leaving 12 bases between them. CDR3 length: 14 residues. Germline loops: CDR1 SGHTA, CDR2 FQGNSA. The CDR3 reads CASSREAGTGELFF. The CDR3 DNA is TGTGCCAGCAGCAGGGAGGCAGGGACCGGGGAGCTGTTTTTT.

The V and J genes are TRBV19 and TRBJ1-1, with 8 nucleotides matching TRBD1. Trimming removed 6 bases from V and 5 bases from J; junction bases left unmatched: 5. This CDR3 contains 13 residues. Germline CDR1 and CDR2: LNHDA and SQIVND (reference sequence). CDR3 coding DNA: TGTGCCAGTAGAGACAGGGGCGAAACTGAAGCTTTCTTT. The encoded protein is CASRDRGETEAFF.

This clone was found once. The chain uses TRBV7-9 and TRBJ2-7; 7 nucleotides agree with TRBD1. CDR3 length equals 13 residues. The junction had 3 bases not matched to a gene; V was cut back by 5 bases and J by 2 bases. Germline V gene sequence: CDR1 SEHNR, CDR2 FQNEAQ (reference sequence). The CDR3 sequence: CASSPGQTYEQYF. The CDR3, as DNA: TGTGCCAGCAGCCCGGGACAGACCTACGAGCAGTACTTC.

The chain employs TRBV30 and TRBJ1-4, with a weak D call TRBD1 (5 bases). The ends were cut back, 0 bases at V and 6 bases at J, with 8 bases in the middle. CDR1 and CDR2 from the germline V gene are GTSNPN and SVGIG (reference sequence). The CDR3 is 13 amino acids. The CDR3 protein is CAWSVGGDEKLFF. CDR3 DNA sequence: TGTGCCTGGAGTGTGGGGGGGGATGAAAAACTGTTTTTT. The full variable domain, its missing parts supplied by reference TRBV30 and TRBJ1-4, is SQTIHQWPATLVQPVGSPLSLECTVEGTSNPNLYWYRQAAGRGLQLLFYSVGIGQISSEVPQNLSASRPQDRQFILSSKKLLLSDSGFYLCAWSVGGDEKLFFGSGTQLSVL.

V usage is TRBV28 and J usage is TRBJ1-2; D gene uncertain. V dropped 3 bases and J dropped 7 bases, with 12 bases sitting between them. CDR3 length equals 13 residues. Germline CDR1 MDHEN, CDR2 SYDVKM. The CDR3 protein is CASSLGQTIGYTF. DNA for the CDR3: TGTGCCAGCAGTTTGGGCCAGACTATTGGCTACACCTTC.

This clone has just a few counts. This chain's CDR3 is CASSEVRQKETQYF. The CDR3 DNA reads TGTGCCAGCAGTGAAGTTCGACAGAAGGAGACCCAGTACTTC. The chain recombines TRBV6-5 with TRBJ2-5; a weak D match, TRBD1 (5 bases). CDR1 MNHEY and CDR2 SVGAGI come from the germline V gene. This CDR3 has 14 residues. Trimming shortened V by 5 bases and J by 5 bases, and 15 bases separated the two germline ends.

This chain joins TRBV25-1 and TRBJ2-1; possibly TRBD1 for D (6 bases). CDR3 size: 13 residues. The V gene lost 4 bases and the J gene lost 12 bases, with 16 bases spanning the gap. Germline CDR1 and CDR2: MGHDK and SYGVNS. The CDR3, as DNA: TGTGCCAGCAGTGCGCCGACGTTAGGGGGGCAGTTCTTC. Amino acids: CASSAPTLGGQFF.

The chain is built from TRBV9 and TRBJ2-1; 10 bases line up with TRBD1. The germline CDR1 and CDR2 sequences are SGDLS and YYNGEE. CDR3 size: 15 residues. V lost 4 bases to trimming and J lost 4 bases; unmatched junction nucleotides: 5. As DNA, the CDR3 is TGTGCCAGCAGCCTCGACAGGGGGCTATACAATGAGCAGTTCTTC. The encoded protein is CASSLDRGLYNEQFF.

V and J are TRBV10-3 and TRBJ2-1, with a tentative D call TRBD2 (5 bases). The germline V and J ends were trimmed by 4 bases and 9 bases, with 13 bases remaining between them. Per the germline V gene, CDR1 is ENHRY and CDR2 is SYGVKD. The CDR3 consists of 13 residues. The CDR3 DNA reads TGTGCCATCAGTGTGTATGACGAGGGTGAGCAGTTCTTC. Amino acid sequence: CAISVYDEGEQFF.

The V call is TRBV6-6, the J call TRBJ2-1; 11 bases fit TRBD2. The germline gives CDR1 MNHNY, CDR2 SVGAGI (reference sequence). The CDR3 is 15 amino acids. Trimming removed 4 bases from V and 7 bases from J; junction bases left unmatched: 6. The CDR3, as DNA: TGTGCCAGCAGTTCACTAGCGGGAGCAGGGAATGAGCAGTTCTTC. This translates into CASSSLAGAGNEQFF.

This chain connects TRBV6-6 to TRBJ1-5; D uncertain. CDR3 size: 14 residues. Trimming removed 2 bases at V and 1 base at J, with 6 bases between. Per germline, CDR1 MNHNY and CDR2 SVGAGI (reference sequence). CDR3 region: CASSYGQSNQPQHF. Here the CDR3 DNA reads TGTGCCAGCAGTTACGGGCAGAGCAATCAGCCCCAGCATTTT.

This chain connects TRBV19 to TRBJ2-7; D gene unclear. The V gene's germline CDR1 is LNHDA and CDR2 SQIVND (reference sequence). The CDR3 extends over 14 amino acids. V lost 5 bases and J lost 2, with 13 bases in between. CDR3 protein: CASSGILGAYEQYF. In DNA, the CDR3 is TGTGCCAGTAGTGGCATTCTAGGCGCCTACGAGCAGTACTTC. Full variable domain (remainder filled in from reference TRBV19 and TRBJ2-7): DGGITQSPKYLFRKEGQNVTLSCEQNLNHDAMYWYRQDPGQGLRLIYYSQIVNDFQKGDIAEGYSVSREKKESFPLTVTSAQKNPTAFYLCASSGILGAYEQYFGPGTRLTVT.

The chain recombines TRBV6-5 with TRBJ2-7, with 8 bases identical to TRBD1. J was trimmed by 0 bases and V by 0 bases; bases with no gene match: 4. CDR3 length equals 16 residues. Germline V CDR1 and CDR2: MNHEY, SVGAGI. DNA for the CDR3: TGTGCCAGCAGTTACTCCTCAGGGGGCTACTCCTACGAGCAGTACTTC. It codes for CASSYSSGGYSYEQYF.